The 10 T cell receptor beta chains in this list originate from one sample, sequenced in a study of early T cells in non-severe SARS-CoV-2 infection. TCRdb reprocessed the 5' RACE reads with MiXCR, giving one entry per CDR3 protein. The table lists roughly 45,000 distinct CDR3 sequences, about 4% of them singletons, with roughly 6% in the top ten. Sequencing was done on a sample of whole blood. The receptors were gathered from an adult who was a healthcare worker with PCR-confirmed SARS-CoV-2 infection or an uninfected control (not recorded which).

This clonotype showed up many times. The chain is built from TRBV7-6 and TRBJ2-1; D uncertain. Germline CDR1 is SGHVS and CDR2 is FNYEAQ. V dropped 0 bases and J dropped 9 bases, with 9 bases sitting between them. The CDR3 contains 13 residues. CDR3 protein: CASSLARTSEQFF. The DNA for the CDR3 is TGTGCCAGCAGCTTAGCGCGGACCTCTGAGCAGTTCTTC.

Turning to this clonotype: A clone one base away is much larger, so this may be a read error. The chain uses TRBV3-1 and TRBJ1-2, with D unclear. The CDR3 sequence is 15 residues long. Germline lookup yields CDR1 LGHDT and CDR2 YNNKEL (reference sequence). The CDR3 is CASSQDRVVPYGHTF. As DNA, the CDR3 is TGTGCCAGCAGCCAAGATAGGGTAGTCCCCTATGGCCACACCTTC.

This sequence joins TRBV12-3 or TRBV12-4 and TRBJ2-7; 7 bases line up with TRBD1. The CDR3 has 12 residues. The J segment lost 5 bases and the V segment lost 3 bases, leaving 1 base of the junction unmatched. The CDR3: CASSLRGHEQYF. CDR3 nucleotides: TGTGCCAGCAGTTTGAGGGGGCACGAGCAGTACTTC.

V usage is TRBV14 and J usage is TRBJ2-5; D is possibly TRBD1 or TRBD2 (5 bases each). This CDR3 contains 14 residues. Trimming cost V 6 bases and J 4 bases, with 15 bases left between them. Germline assignment: CDR1 SGHDN and CDR2 FVKESK. CDR3 amino acids: CASSRTVGTETQYF. CDR3 coding DNA: TGTGCCAGCAGTCGGACGGTGGGGACAGAGACCCAGTACTTC.

The chain uses TRBV10-3 and TRBJ2-3; the D is unclear. The V and J ends lost 6 bases and 6 bases respectively, with 7 bases between them. CDR1 and CDR2 from the germline V gene are ENHRY and SYGVKD. This CDR3 has 11 residues. The CDR3, as DNA: TGTGCCATCAGGAACGGGGATACGCAGTATTTT. Its protein product is CAIRNGDTQYF.

The chain recombines TRBV5-1 with TRBJ2-7, with 7 bases fitting TRBD1. V was pared by 0 bases and J by 6 bases, with 6 bases of the junction left unmatched. The CDR3 loop spans 14 amino acids. The V gene's germline CDR1 is SGHRS and CDR2 YFSETQ. CDR3 sequence (DNA): TGCGCCAGCAGCTTGGAGGGCCACAGGGGCGAGCAGTACTTC. This gives the protein CASSLEGHRGEQYF.

At least ten counts were recorded for this clonotype. The V gene is TRBV20-1, the J gene TRBJ2-3; a weak D match, TRBD1 (8 bases). This CDR3 has 14 residues. Trimming cost V 2 bases and J 3 bases, with 12 bases left between them. Germline loops: CDR1 DFQATT, CDR2 SNEGSKA (reference sequence). CDR3 sequence reads: CSARTGGGTDTQYF. The DNA for the CDR3 is TGCAGTGCTAGAACAGGGGGGGGGACAGATACGCAGTATTTT.

This clonotype appeared many times. The chain joins TRBV9 to TRBJ2-3; D is uncertain. This CDR3 is 13 amino acids long. V was shortened by 3 bases and J by 2 bases, with 7 bases between the two germline ends. Germline V gene lookup returns CDR1 SGDLS and CDR2 YYNGEE. CDR3 loop: CASSGANTDTQYF. The CDR3 DNA reads as TGTGCCAGCAGCGGTGCTAACACAGATACGCAGTATTTT. The full variable domain, rest sourced from reference TRBV9 and TRBJ2-3, is DSGVTQTPKHLITATGQRVTLRCSPRSGDLSVYWYQQSLDQGLQFLIQYYNGEERAKGNILERFSAQQFPDLHSELNLSSLELGDSALYFCASSGANTDTQYFGPGTRLTVL.

In its sample, this clonotype was seen many times. This rearrangement joins TRBV10-3 to TRBJ1-1; 9 bases align to TRBD1. The junction had 1 base not matched to a gene; V was cut back by 2 bases and J by 6 bases. The germline gives CDR1 ENHRY, CDR2 SYGVKD. The CDR3 has 13 residues. The CDR3 sequence is CAISEDRGAEAFF. The CDR3 DNA follows: TGTGCCATCAGTGAGGACAGGGGGGCTGAAGCTTTCTTT.

This clonotype was counted at least ten times. This chain's CDR3 is CASSLGEGAIPTYNEQFF. CDR3 in DNA: TGCGCCAGCAGCTTGGGGGAGGGGGCTATCCCCACCTACAATGAGCAGTTCTTC. The chain is built from TRBV5-1 and TRBJ2-1, with D perhaps assigned TRBD1 or TRBD2 (7 bases each). V dropped 0 bases and J dropped 2 bases, with 18 bases sitting between them. Germline lookup yields CDR1 SGHRS and CDR2 YFSETQ. This CDR3 spans 18 amino acids.